This TCR beta chain was captured in a study of T cell responses to AZD1222 COVID-19 vaccine. Study-level results: The donor cohort was predominantly white British with a female majority, and clonal diversity may have been underestimated.

With regard to this clone: Its antigen is as yet unknown. Other DNA sequences in this sample translate to the same CDR3.

Germline CDR1 is SGHRS and CDR2 is YFSETQ. The CDR3 has 15 amino acids. The V and J ends lost 3 bases and 0 bases, in that order; junction bases with no gene match: 3. Using immunoSEQ multiplex PCR, the repertoire was profiled, and TCRdb retains in-frame clones only, with some absent. Among 65,000 to 80,000 clones, 88% were seen once, and the ten largest hold more than 4.5%. The receptor was derived from an adult who received the MenACWY meningococcal vaccine as a control. The chain combines TRBV5-1 with TRBJ2-1, with TRBD1 matching 7 bases. Source: peripheral blood, taken 28 days after the second dose of the MenACWY control vaccine. The CDR3 spells CASSSGQSSYNEQFF. Written as DNA, the CDR3 is TGCGCCAGCAGCTCGGGACAGTCCTCCTACAATGAGCAGTTCTTC.